This T cell receptor beta chain was captured in a study of cytomegalovirus exposure and HLA in healthy donors. The study ran its PCR with 60 Vbeta and 13 Jbeta primers. Sequencing was performed with immunoSEQ multiplex PCR; in TCRdb, only in-frame clones are kept and a portion is missing. Of 120,000 or so clones listed, under 85% are singletons. The sequence derives from a young man in good health and CMV-seropositive. The specimen sequenced was PBMCs.

In nucleotides, the CDR3 is TGTGCCAGCAGCCTCAGCTCGGGACTAGCGGGGGGGCCGGGCACAGATACGCAGTATTTT. It codes for CASSLSSGLAGGPGTDTQYF. This chain uses TRBV7-3 with TRBJ2-3, with TRBD2 matching over 16 bases. CDR1 SGHTA and CDR2 FQGTGA come from the germline V gene. The trim removed 5 bases at V and 1 base at J, leaving 12 bases unmatched. This CDR3 region has 20 residues.